Sequencing of this TCR beta chain was carried out in a study of regulatory T cells in long-lasting Graves disease. Study information: Persistent Graves' disease denoted over 5 years of antithyroid drugs plus positive TSH receptor antibodies. Regarding the study as a whole: Because few samples were included, accuracy may have been lower. Newly diagnosed disease favored TRBV20-1 and TRBJ2-1 over persistent disease.

With iRepertoire HTBI primers and Arm-PCR of CDR3 regions, TCR beta libraries were built. Using its own MiXCR run on the multiplex PCR reads, TCRdb lists one record per CDR3 protein. The sample consists of around 400,000 distinct CDR3 sequences, about a quarter of them appearing once. Described time point: persistent/refractory GD, antithyroid drugs over 5 years with positive TRAb. Making the TCR library involved RNA that had been extracted from PBMCs. Turning to this clonotype: Antigen: not known.

The CDR3 contains 14 residues. The J segment lost 8 bases and the V segment lost 6 bases, leaving 8 bases of the junction unmatched. The TCR was taken from a female donor with Graves disease. The chain joins TRBV12-3 or TRBV12-4 to TRBJ1-5; 9 bases are a match to TRBD1. The sample in question was peripheral blood mononuclear cells (PBMCs), obtained when the disease was refractory, from a patient treated with antithyroid drugs. The CDR3 protein is CASRGTGGKEPQHF. The DNA of the CDR3 is TGTGCCAGCAGGGGAACAGGGGGCAAGGAGCCCCAGCATTTT.